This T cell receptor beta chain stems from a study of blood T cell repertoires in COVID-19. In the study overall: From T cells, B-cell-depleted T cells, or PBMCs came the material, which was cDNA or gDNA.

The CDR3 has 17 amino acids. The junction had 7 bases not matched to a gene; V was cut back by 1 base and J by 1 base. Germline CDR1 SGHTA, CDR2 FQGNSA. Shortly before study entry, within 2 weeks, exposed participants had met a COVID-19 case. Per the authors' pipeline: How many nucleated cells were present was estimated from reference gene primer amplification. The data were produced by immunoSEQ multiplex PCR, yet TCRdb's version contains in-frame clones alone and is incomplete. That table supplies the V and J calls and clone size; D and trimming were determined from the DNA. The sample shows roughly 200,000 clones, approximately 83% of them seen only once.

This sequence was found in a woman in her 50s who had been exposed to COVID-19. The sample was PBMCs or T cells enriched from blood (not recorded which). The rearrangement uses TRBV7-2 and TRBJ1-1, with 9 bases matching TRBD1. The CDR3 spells CASSLGGQGRKNTEAFF. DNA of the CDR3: TGTGCCAGCAGCTTAGGGGGACAGGGTCGGAAGAACACTGAAGCTTTCTTT. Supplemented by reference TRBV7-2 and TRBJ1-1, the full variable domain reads GAGVSQSPSNKVTEKGKDVELRCDPISGHTALYWYRQSLGQGLEFLIYFQGNSAPDKSGLPSDRFSAERTGGSVSTLTIQRTQQEDSAVYLCASSLGGQGRKNTEAFFGQGTRLTVV.